The TCR beta chain described here comes from a study of T-cell reconstitution after alpha-beta-depleted transplantation in children. Overall study findings and caveats: It was newly produced T cells that mostly accounted for T-cell counts and diversity one year after transplant. There were some patients whose high TCRbeta diversity at day 60 came from surviving recipient T cells and thymic progenitors. Expanded graft clones, several hundred of them, were reportedly the source of alpha-beta T cells about two months after transplant.

TCRbeta library construction was performed incorporating unique molecular identifiers. TCRdb processed the PCR reads anew with MiXCR; each CDR3 protein has one entry. Among around 110,000 distinct CDR3 sequences, around a tenth were seen once, and the ten largest hold about 34%. The CDR3 has 15 residues. Germline V gene data show CDR1 as SEHNR and CDR2 as FQNEAQ (reference sequence). Trimming cost V 1 base and J 4 bases, with 13 bases left between them. This clonotype has more than one count but fewer than ten. Its target is not known. The material sequenced was PBMCs, taken before TCRalphabeta/CD19-depleted stem cell transplant. This chain uses TRBV7-9 with TRBJ2-5, with D tentatively TRBD2 (5 bases). The receptor comes from a boy aged 2 to 10 with acute lymphoblastic leukemia, due to receive a stem cell transplant. CDR3 DNA: TGTGCCAGCAGCTTAGGGCGGGTTCCGGCAGAGACCCAGTACTTC. Translation gives CASSLGRVPAETQYF. The variable domain in full, completed from reference TRBV7-9 and TRBJ2-5, reads DTGVSQNPRHKITKRGQNVTFRCDPISEHNRLYWYRQTLGQGPEFLTYFQNEAQLEKSRLLSDRFSAERPKGSFSTLEIQRTEQGDSAMYLCASSLGRVPAETQYFGPGTRLLVL.